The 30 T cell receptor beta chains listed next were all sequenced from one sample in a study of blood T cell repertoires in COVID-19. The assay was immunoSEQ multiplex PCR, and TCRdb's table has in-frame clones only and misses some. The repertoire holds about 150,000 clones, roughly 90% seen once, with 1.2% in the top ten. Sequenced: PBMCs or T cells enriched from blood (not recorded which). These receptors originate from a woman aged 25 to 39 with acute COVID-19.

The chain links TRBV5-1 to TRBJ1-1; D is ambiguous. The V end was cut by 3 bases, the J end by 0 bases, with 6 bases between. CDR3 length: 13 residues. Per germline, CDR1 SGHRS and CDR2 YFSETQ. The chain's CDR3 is CASSSVLNTEAFF. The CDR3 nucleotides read TGCGCCAGCAGCTCAGTATTGAACACTGAAGCTTTCTTT.

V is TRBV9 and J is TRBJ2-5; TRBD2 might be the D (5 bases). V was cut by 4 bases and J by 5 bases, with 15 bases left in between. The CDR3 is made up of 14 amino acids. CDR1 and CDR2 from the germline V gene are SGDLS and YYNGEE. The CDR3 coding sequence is TGTGCCAGCAGCAACACTAGGTCTGGGGAGACCCAGTACTTC. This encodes CASSNTRSGETQYF.

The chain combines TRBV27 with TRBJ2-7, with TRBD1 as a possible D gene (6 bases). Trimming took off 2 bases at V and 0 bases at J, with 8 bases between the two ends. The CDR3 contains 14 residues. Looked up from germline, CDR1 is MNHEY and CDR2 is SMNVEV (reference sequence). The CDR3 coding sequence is TGTGCCAGCAGTTTACAGGGGTTCTCCTACGAGCAGTACTTC. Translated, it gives CASSLQGFSYEQYF.

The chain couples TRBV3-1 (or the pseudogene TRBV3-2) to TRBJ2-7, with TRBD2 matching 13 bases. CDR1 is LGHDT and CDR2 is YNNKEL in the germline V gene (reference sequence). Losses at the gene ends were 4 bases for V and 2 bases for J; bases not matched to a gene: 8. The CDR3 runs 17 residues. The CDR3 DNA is TGTGCCAGCAGCCGACCGGGACTAGCGGGATTCGCCTACGAGCAGTACTTC. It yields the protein CASSRPGLAGFAYEQYF.

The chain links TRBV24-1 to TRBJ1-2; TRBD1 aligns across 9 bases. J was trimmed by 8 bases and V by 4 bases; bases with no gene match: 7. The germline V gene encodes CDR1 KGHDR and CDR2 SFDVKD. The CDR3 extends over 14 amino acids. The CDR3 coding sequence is TGTGCCACCAGTGACCGGGACAGGGTAGACGGCTACACCTTC. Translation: CATSDRDRVDGYTF.

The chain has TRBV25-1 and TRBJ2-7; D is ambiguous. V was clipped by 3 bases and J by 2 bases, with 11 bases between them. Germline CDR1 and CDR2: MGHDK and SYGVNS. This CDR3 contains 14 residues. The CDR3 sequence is CASSDDTNTYEQYF. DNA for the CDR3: TGTGCCAGCAGTGATGACACGAACACCTACGAGCAGTACTTC.

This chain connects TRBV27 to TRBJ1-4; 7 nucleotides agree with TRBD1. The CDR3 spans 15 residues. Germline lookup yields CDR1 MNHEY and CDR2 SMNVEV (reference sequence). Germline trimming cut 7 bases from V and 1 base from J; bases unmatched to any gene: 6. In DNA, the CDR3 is TGTGCCAGCAAACGACAGGGAGGAACTAATGAAAAACTGTTTTTT. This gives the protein CASKRQGGTNEKLFF.

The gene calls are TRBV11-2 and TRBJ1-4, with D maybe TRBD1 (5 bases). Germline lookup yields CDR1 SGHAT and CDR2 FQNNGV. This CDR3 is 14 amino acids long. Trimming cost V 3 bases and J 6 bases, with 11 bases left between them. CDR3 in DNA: TGTGCCAGCAGCTTGCGGGGCGGCGATGAAAAACTGTTTTTT. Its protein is CASSLRGGDEKLFF.

CDR3 protein: CASSQQGLYPNEQFF. CDR3 coding DNA: TGTGCCAGCAGCCAACAGGGACTGTACCCCAATGAGCAGTTCTTC. The V and J genes are TRBV14 and TRBJ2-1, with D possibly being TRBD2 (6 bases). V lost 2 bases to trimming and J lost 6 bases, with 14 bases between them. Germline V gives CDR1 SGHDN, CDR2 FVKESK. The CDR3 is 15 residues long.

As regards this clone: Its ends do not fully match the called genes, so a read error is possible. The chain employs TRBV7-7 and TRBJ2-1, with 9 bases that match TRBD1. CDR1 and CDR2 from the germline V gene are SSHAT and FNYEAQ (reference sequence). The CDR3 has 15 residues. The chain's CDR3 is CASSLGQGTYNEQFF. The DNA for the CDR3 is TGTGCTAGCAGCTTAGGACAGGGGACATACAATGAGCAGTTCTTC.

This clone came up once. The CDR3 region has the DNA TGCAGCGTTGGAAGCGGGGCGTACAATGAGCAGTTCTTC. This sequence encodes CSVGSGAYNEQFF. This chain uses TRBV29-1 with TRBJ2-1, with 7 bases aligning to TRBD2. Germline-derived CDR1 and CDR2 are SQVTM and ANQGSEA. The CDR3 sequence is 13 residues long. The junction had 4 bases not matched to a gene; V was cut back by 4 bases and J by 4 bases.

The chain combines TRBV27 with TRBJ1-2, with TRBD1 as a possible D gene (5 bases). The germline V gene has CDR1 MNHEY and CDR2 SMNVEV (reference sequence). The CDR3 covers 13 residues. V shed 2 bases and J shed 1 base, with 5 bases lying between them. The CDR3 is CASSLDSNYGYTF. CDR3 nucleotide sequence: TGTGCCAGCAGTTTAGACAGTAACTATGGCTACACCTTC.

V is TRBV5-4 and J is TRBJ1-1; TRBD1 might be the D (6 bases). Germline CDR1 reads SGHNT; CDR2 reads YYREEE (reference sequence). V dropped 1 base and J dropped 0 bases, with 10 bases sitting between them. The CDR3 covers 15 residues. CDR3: CASSLKGTLNTEAFF. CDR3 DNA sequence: TGTGCCAGCAGCTTGAAGGGGACATTGAACACTGAAGCTTTCTTT.

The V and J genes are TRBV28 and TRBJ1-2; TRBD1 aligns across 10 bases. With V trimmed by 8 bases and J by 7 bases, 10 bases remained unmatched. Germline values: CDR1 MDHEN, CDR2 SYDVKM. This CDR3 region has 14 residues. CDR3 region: CASGTGEVSGGYTF. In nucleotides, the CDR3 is TGTGCCAGCGGGACAGGGGAAGTATCGGGTGGCTACACCTTC.

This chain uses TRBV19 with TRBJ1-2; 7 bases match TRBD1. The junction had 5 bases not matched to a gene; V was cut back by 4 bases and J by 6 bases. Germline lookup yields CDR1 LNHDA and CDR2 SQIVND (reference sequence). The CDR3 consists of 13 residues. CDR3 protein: CASSSQQGNGYTF. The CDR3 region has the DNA TGTGCCAGTAGTAGCCAACAGGGGAATGGCTACACCTTC.

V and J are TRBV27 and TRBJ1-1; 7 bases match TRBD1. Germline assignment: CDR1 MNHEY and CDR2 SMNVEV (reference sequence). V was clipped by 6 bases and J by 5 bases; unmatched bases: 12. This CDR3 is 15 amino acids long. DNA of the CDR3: TGTGCCAGCAGGTACTTATCCCCAGGGGGGACTGAAGCTTTCTTT. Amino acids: CASRYLSPGGTEAFF.

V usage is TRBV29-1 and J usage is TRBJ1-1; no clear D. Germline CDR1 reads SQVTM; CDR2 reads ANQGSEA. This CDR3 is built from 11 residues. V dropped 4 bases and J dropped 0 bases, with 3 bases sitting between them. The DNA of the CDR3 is TGCAGCGTTGCTCTGAACACTGAAGCTTTCTTT. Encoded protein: CSVALNTEAFF.

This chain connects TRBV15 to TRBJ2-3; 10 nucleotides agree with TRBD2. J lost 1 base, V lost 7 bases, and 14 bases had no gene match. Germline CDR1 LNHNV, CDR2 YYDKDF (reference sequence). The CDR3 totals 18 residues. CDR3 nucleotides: TGTGCCACCACCTACCTAGCGGGAGTCTTGTGGGGCACAGATACGCAGTATTTT. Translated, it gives CATTYLAGVLWGTDTQYF.

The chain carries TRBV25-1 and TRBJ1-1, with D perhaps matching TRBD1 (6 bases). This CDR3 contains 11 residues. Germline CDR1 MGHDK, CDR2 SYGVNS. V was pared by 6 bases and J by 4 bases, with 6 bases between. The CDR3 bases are TGTGCCAGCAGAGGGGGCACTGAAGCTTTCTTT. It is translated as CASRGGTEAFF.

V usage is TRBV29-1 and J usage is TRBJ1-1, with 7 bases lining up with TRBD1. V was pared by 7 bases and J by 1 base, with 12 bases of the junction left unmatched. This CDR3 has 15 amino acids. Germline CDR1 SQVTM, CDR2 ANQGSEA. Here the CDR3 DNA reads TGCAGCGCCCGTCCCCACGGGACAGCGAACACTGAAGCTTTCTTT. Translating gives CSARPHGTANTEAFF. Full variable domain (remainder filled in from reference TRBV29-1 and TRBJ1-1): SAVISQKPSRDICQRGTSLTIQCQVDSQVTMMFWYRQQPGQSLTLIATANQGSEATYESGFVIDKFPISRPNLTFSTLTVSNMSPEDSSIYLCSARPHGTANTEAFFGQGTRLTVV.

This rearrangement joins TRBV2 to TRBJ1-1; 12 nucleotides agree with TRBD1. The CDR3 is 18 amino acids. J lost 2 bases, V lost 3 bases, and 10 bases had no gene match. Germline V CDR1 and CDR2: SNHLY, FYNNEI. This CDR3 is CASSDSIGTGGPNTEAFF. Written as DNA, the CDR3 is TGTGCCAGCAGTGACTCTATCGGGACAGGGGGCCCAAACACTGAAGCTTTCTTT.

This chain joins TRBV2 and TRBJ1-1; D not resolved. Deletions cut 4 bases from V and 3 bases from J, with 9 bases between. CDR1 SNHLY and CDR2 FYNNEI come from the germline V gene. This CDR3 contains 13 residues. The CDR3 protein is CASSVTTHTEAFF. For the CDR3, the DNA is TGTGCCAGCAGTGTTACTACACACACTGAAGCTTTCTTT.

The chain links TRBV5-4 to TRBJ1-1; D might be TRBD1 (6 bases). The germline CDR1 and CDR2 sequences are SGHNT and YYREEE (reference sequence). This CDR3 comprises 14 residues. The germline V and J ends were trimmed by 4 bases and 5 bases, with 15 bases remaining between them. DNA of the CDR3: TGTGCCAGCAGCGACATAGGGGGAGAAACTGAAGCTTTCTTT. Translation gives CASSDIGGETEAFF.

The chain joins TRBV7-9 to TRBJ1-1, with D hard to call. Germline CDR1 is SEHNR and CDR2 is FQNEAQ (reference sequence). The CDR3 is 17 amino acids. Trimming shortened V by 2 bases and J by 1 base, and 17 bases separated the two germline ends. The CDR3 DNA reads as TGTGCCAGCAGCTTACTGGGAGGGCCCCGGGGGAACACTGAAGCTTTCTTT. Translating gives CASSLLGGPRGNTEAFF.

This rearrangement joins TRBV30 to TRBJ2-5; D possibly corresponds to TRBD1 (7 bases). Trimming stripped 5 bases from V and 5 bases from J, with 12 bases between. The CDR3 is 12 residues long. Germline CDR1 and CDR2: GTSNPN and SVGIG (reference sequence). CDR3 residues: CAWAGQTETQYF. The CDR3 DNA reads TGTGCCTGGGCGGGACAGACGGAGACCCAGTACTTC.

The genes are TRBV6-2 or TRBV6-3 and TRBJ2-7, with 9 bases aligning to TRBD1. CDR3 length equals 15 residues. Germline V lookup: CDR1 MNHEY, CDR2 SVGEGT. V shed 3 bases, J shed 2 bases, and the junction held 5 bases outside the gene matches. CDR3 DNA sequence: TGTGCCAGCAGTTATAGTACAGGGGGCCCCTACGAGCAGTACTTC. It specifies CASSYSTGGPYEQYF.

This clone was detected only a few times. CDR3 nucleotide sequence: TGTGCCAGCAGTTACACTAGCGGGAGCTACGAGCAGTACTTC. Translation gives CASSYTSGSYEQYF. The rearrangement joins TRBV6-2 or TRBV6-3 to TRBJ2-7, with TRBD2 identical over 11 bases. Germline CDR1 MNHEY, CDR2 SVGEGT. Trimming cost V 2 bases and J 3 bases; bases outside gene matches: 0. The CDR3 extends over 14 amino acids.

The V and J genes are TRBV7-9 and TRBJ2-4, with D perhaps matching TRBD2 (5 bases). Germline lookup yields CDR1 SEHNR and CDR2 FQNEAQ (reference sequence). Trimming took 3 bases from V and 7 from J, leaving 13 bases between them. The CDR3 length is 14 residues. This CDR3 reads CASSLLEGVNIQYF. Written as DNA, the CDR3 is TGTGCCAGCAGCTTGCTTGAGGGAGTTAACATTCAGTACTTC.

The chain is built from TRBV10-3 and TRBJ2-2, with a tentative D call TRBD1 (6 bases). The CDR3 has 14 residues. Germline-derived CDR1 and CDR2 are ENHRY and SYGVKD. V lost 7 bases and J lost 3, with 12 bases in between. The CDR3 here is CAIKRAGDTGELFF. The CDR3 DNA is TGTGCCATCAAACGAGCAGGGGACACCGGGGAGCTGTTTTTT.

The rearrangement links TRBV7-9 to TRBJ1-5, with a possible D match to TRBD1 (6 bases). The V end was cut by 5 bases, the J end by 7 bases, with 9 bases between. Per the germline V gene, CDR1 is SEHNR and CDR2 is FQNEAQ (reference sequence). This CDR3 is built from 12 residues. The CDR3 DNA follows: TGTGCCAGCAGCAAACAGGGACAGCCCCAGCATTTT. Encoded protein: CASSKQGQPQHF.